Reported below is one T cell receptor beta chain. This entry is derived from a study of shared clonotypes between healthy human individuals. This CDR3 is built from 16 residues. CDR1 and CDR2 (germline): LGHNA, YSLEER. The junction had 5 bases not matched to a gene; V was cut back by 0 bases and J by 5 bases. Some clones are missing from TCRdb's copy, which holds only in-frame ones; the method was immunoSEQ multiplex PCR. The data contain some 490,000 clones, approximately 81% of them singletons. This chain uses TRBV4-3 with TRBJ2-2; 8 positions match TRBD2. This receptor was identified in a woman aged 40 to 50 in good health. Some clones in this sample may be carry-over from other donors' samples. The source material was PBMCs. The CDR3 DNA reads TGCGCCAGCAGCCAAGATCTCGGGGGGGAAACCGGGGAGCTGTTTTTT. This encodes CASSQDLGGETGELFF.